The source of this T cell receptor (beta chain) is a study of OX40 agonist ivuxolimab in advanced cancers. Study-wide results and caveats: Expanded peripheral T-cell antigen specificity went undetermined.

To note about this clone: Antigen: not known.

Repertoires were generated with immunoSEQ multiplex PCR, while TCRdb's copy carries only in-frame clones and drops some. The sample gives 35,000 to 45,000 clones, roughly 88% of which show up once; around 19% is in the top ten. The CDR3 is made up of 12 amino acids. Germline V gene lookup returns CDR1 MNHNS and CDR2 SASEGT. V shed 5 bases, J shed 6 bases, and the junction held 4 bases outside the gene matches. V usage is TRBV6-1 and J usage is TRBJ2-7; 7 bases match TRBD1. The source was CD4+ or CD8+ T cells sorted from blood, collected in a trial of the OX40 agonist ivuxolimab. The receptor was isolated from an adult with an advanced solid tumor such as melanoma, head and neck, liver or kidney cancer. The CDR3 region has the DNA TGTGCCAGCAGTCCGACAGGGCTCGAGCAGTACGTC. Its protein product is CASSPTGLEQYV.